The subject of this entry is one T cell receptor beta chain. The source of the sample is a study of spatial heterogeneity in lung cancer. Study information: PBMC collected at follow-up were sequenced when available, a median of roughly two years after resection.

The germline V gene encodes CDR1 MNHEY and CDR2 SVGAGI. Trimming shortened V by 4 bases and J by 7 bases, and 13 bases separated the two germline ends. The CDR3 covers 13 residues. Time point defined: blood at routine non-recurrence follow-up after resection. The input material, whole RNA from tumor, nontumor lung or frozen PBMC, was sequenced unsorted. Each CDR3 protein gets one entry after TCRdb re-called the 5' RACE reads with MiXCR. The sample shows roughly 72,000 distinct CDR3 sequences, around 9.3% of them seen only once. This chain joins TRBV6-5 and TRBJ1-2; D remains unclear. The sequencing here drew on PBMCs, taken at follow-up. The clonotype comes from a female donor with early-stage non-small cell lung cancer. CDR3 loop: CASSLDGRRGYTF. The CDR3 nucleotides read TGTGCCAGCAGTTTAGACGGCAGGCGTGGCTACACCTTC.